The entry below describes one T cell receptor beta chain. This entry is derived from a study of blood T cell repertoires in COVID-19. Study as a whole: Samples came from the United States, Italy and Spain, spanning acute and convalescent COVID-19. In each case, the material was cDNA or gDNA derived from T cells, B-cell-depleted T cells, or PBMCs.

Authors' data handling: Amplification of reference gene primers provided the estimated nucleated cell counts. Sequenced by immunoSEQ multiplex PCR; TCRdb stores in-frame clones only, minus some. From that table come the V and J calls and clone size; the DNA was used to work out D and trimming. The sample carries approximately 400,000 clones, 70% to 90% recorded once. J was trimmed by 7 bases and V by 4 bases; bases with no gene match: 13. Germline loops: CDR1 SGHDT, CDR2 YYEEEE. CDR3 length: 16 amino acids. Categorization into cohorts depended on clinical history that participants reported. This sequence originates from a man aged 30 to 39 who had recovered from COVID-19. Material for sequencing was PBMCs or T cells enriched from blood (not recorded which). The rearrangement links TRBV5-6 to TRBJ1-5, with TRBD1 matching over 8 bases. The CDR3 loop reads CASSALKDRVGQPQHF. CDR3 nucleotide sequence: TGTGCCAGCAGCGCACTCAAGGACAGGGTGGGGCAGCCCCAGCATTTT.